This is a list of T cell receptor beta chains from one sample in a study of T cell clones after liver transplantation. Using immunoSEQ multiplex PCR, the repertoire was profiled, and TCRdb retains in-frame clones only, with some absent. The sample holds some 110,000 clones; 82% are singletons and the top ten take just under 1%. This material consisted of CD4+ T cells from blood, taken before liver transplant. These receptors were collected from a human donor who received a liver transplant. Each CDR3 is given with its conserved first and last residue. A D gene is named only where the DNA matches it firmly. Expanded clones are given a class, and other clones once, few, many or no size at all.

CDR3 protein: CASYRQGYNEQFF
CDR3 DNA: TGTGCCAGCTATAGACAGGGCTACAATGAGCAGTTCTTC
V gene: TRBV27
D gene: TRBD1
J gene: TRBJ2-1
clone size: -

CDR3 protein: CATRTSGTGEQFF
CDR3 DNA: TGTGCCACCCGGACTAGCGGGACGGGGGAGCAGTTCTTC
V gene: TRBV6-1
D gene: TRBD2
J gene: TRBJ2-1
clone size: few

CDR3 protein: CASSYSFLLANTEAFF
CDR3 DNA: TGTGCCAGCAGTTATAGTTTCTTGTTGGCGAACACTGAAGCTTTCTTT
V gene: TRBV6-5
D gene: -
J gene: TRBJ1-1
clone size: once

CDR3 protein: CASSPLSGQGANTGELFF
CDR3 DNA: TGTGCCAGCTCACCATTGTCGGGACAGGGAGCGAACACCGGGGAGCTGTTTTTT
V gene: TRBV18
D gene: TRBD1
J gene: TRBJ2-2
clone size: -

CDR3 protein: CASREGGNYEQYF
CDR3 DNA: TGTGCCAGTAGAGAAGGGGGCAACTACGAGCAGTACTTC
V gene: TRBV2
D gene: TRBD1
J gene: TRBJ2-7
clone size: few

CDR3 protein: CASSPRRGTEAFF
CDR3 DNA: TGTGCCAGCAGCCCTCGACGTGGAACTGAAGCTTTCTTT
V gene: TRBV9
D gene: -
J gene: TRBJ1-1
clone size: -

CDR3 protein: CASSLDSRSNQPQHF
CDR3 DNA: TGTGCCAGCAGCTTGGACAGTAGGAGCAATCAGCCCCAGCATTTT
V gene: TRBV5-5
D gene: -
J gene: TRBJ1-5
clone size: -

CDR3 protein: CASSLGLAGDYNEQFF
CDR3 DNA: TGCGCCAGCAGCTTGGGTCTAGCGGGGGACTACAATGAGCAGTTCTTC
V gene: TRBV5-1
D gene: TRBD2
J gene: TRBJ2-1
clone size: -

CDR3 protein: CASSPPPGNEQFF
CDR3 DNA: TGTGCCAGCTCACCTCCTCCGGGCAATGAGCAGTTCTTC
V gene: TRBV18
D gene: -
J gene: TRBJ2-1
clone size: -

CDR3 protein: CASSFGDRGRGTEAFF
CDR3 DNA: TGTGCCAGCAGCTTCGGCGACAGGGGGCGGGGAACTGAAGCTTTCTTT
V gene: TRBV7-9
D gene: TRBD1
J gene: TRBJ1-1
clone size: -

CDR3 protein: CASSLSGTRRETQYF
CDR3 DNA: TGTGCCAGCAGCTTATCCGGGACTAGAAGGGAGACCCAGTACTTC
V gene: TRBV11-2
D gene: TRBD2
J gene: TRBJ2-5
clone size: -

CDR3 protein: CASSRTSGGTDTQYF
CDR3 DNA: TGTGCCAGTAGCAGGACTAGCGGGGGGACAGATACGCAGTATTTT
V gene: TRBV19
D gene: TRBD2
J gene: TRBJ2-3
clone size: -

CDR3 protein: CASSGANSREAFF
CDR3 DNA: TGTGCCAGCAGTGGGGCCAACAGCCGTGAAGCTTTCTTT
V gene: TRBV6-1
D gene: -
J gene: TRBJ1-1
clone size: -

CDR3 protein: CATSRDPTDTQYF
CDR3 DNA: TGTGCCACCAGCAGAGATCCTACAGATACGCAGTATTTT
V gene: TRBV15
D gene: -
J gene: TRBJ2-3
clone size: -

CDR3 protein: CARTLGAQGASNEQFF
CDR3 DNA: TGTGCCAGGACCTTAGGTGCACAGGGGGCGAGCAATGAGCAGTTCTTC
V gene: TRBV2
D gene: TRBD1
J gene: TRBJ2-1
clone size: -

CDR3 protein: CAGQVRGQAGQYF
CDR3 DNA: TGTGCCGGACAAGTACGGGGTCAGGCTGGGCAGTACTTC
V gene: TRBV7-2
D gene: -
J gene: TRBJ2-7
clone size: once

CDR3 protein: CASSSPSGYHEQFF
CDR3 DNA: TGTGCCAGCAGCTCACCCTCAGGGTACCATGAGCAGTTCTTC
V gene: TRBV7-3
D gene: -
J gene: TRBJ2-1
clone size: -

CDR3 protein: CASSLATGRQPQHF
CDR3 DNA: TGTGCCAGCAGTTTAGCGACAGGGCGTCAGCCCCAGCATTTT
V gene: TRBV28
D gene: TRBD1
J gene: TRBJ1-5
clone size: -

CDR3 protein: CASSFRDRGDYEQYF
CDR3 DNA: TGTGCCAGCAGTTTCCGGGACAGGGGGGACTACGAGCAGTACTTC
V gene: TRBV27
D gene: TRBD1
J gene: TRBJ2-7
clone size: -

CDR3 protein: CASSEPGRGATNEKLFF
CDR3 DNA: TGTGCCAGCAGTGAACCGGGCAGGGGGGCAACTAATGAAAAACTGTTTTTT
V gene: TRBV6-1
D gene: TRBD1
J gene: TRBJ1-4
clone size: -

CDR3 protein: CASSLERAVPSYEQYF
CDR3 DNA: TGCGCCAGCAGCTTGGAACGGGCCGTCCCCTCCTACGAGCAGTACTTC
V gene: TRBV5-1
D gene: -
J gene: TRBJ2-7
clone size: -

CDR3 protein: CASSLAGQHYNYGYTF
CDR3 DNA: TGCGCCAGCAGCTTGGCCGGGCAGCATTATAACTATGGCTACACCTTC
V gene: TRBV5-1
D gene: -
J gene: TRBJ1-2
clone size: -

CDR3 protein: CAISSGTGLNYGYTF
CDR3 DNA: TGTGCCATCAGTTCCGGGACGGGCCTCAACTATGGCTACACCTTC
V gene: TRBV10-3
D gene: -
J gene: TRBJ1-2
clone size: -

CDR3 protein: CASSQATTSGVTDTQYF
CDR3 DNA: TGTGCCAGCAGCCAAGCGACGACTAGCGGGGTCACAGATACGCAGTATTTT
V gene: TRBV14
D gene: TRBD2
J gene: TRBJ2-3
clone size: -

CDR3 protein: CASSPRGFSYEQYF
CDR3 DNA: TGTGCCAGCTCACCACGGGGCTTCTCCTACGAGCAGTACTTC
V gene: TRBV18
D gene: -
J gene: TRBJ2-7
clone size: -

CDR3 protein: CASRATGAGETQYF
CDR3 DNA: TGTGCCAGTAGGGCGACAGGGGCTGGAGAGACCCAGTACTTC
V gene: TRBV19
D gene: TRBD1
J gene: TRBJ2-5
clone size: -

CDR3 protein: CASSVAGLGTEAFF
CDR3 DNA: TGTGCCAGCAGTGTGGCAGGGTTGGGCACTGAAGCTTTCTTT
V gene: TRBV2
D gene: -
J gene: TRBJ1-1
clone size: -

CDR3 protein: CASSPGREGYGYTF
CDR3 DNA: TGTGCCAGTAGCCCAGGGCGGGAAGGCTATGGCTACACCTTC
V gene: TRBV19
D gene: -
J gene: TRBJ1-2
clone size: -

CDR3 protein: CASSEGLAGGDEQFF
CDR3 DNA: TGTGCCAGCAGTGAAGGTCTAGCGGGAGGGGATGAGCAGTTCTTC
V gene: TRBV6-4
D gene: TRBD2
J gene: TRBJ2-1
clone size: -

CDR3 protein: CASSYSTGGNDGYTF
CDR3 DNA: TGTGCCAGCAGTTACTCCACAGGGGGTAATGATGGCTACACCTTC
V gene: TRBV6-5
D gene: TRBD1
J gene: TRBJ1-2
clone size: -

CDR3 protein: CASRPGTGAGITQYF
CDR3 DNA: TGTGCCAGTAGGCCCGGGACAGGGGCTGGTATCACCCAGTACTTC
V gene: TRBV19
D gene: TRBD1
J gene: TRBJ2-5
clone size: few

CDR3 protein: CATQRGGSGNTIYF
CDR3 DNA: TGTGCTACTCAGAGGGGGGGCTCTGGAAACACCATATATTTT
V gene: TRBV19
D gene: -
J gene: TRBJ1-3
clone size: -

CDR3 protein: CASSPGSFSYEQYF
CDR3 DNA: TGTGCCAGCAGTCCGGGCTCCTTCTCCTACGAGCAGTACTTC
V gene: TRBV9
D gene: -
J gene: TRBJ2-7
clone size: few

CDR3 protein: CASSEIKSDTEAFF
CDR3 DNA: TGTGCCAGCAGTGAAATTAAGTCGGACACTGAAGCTTTCTTT
V gene: TRBV25-1
D gene: -
J gene: TRBJ1-1
clone size: few

CDR3 protein: CASSPGQGGMEKLFF
CDR3 DNA: TGTGCCAGCAGCCCGGGACAGGGGGGCATGGAAAAACTGTTTTTT
V gene: TRBV7-2
D gene: TRBD1
J gene: TRBJ1-4
clone size: -

CDR3 protein: CSVSTGANYGYTF
CDR3 DNA: TGCAGCGTATCGACTGGAGCTAACTATGGCTACACCTTC
V gene: TRBV29-1
D gene: -
J gene: TRBJ1-2
clone size: few

CDR3 protein: CASSKERMNTEAFF
CDR3 DNA: TGTGCCAGCAGCAAAGAGAGGATGAACACTGAAGCTTTCTTT
V gene: TRBV21-1
D gene: -
J gene: TRBJ1-1
clone size: -

CDR3 protein: CASSLGRTEAFF
CDR3 DNA: TGTGCCAGCAGCTTAGGACGGACGGAAGCTTTCTTT
V gene: TRBV5-8
D gene: -
J gene: TRBJ1-1
clone size: -

CDR3 protein: CATGRTDTQYF
CDR3 DNA: TGTGCCACGGGTCGCACAGATACGCAGTATTTT
V gene: TRBV25-1
D gene: -
J gene: TRBJ2-3
clone size: -

CDR3 protein: CASSMTGSNQPQHF
CDR3 DNA: TGTGCCAGCAGCATGACAGGGAGCAATCAGCCCCAGCATTTT
V gene: TRBV7-8
D gene: TRBD1
J gene: TRBJ1-5
clone size: -

CDR3 protein: CASRRQYLSNQPQHF
CDR3 DNA: TGTGCCAGCAGACGACAGTACCTTAGCAATCAGCCCCAGCATTTT
V gene: TRBV28
D gene: -
J gene: TRBJ1-5
clone size: once

CDR3 protein: CATTDSNQPQHF
CDR3 DNA: TGTGCCACCACCGATAGCAATCAGCCCCAGCATTTT
V gene: TRBV15
D gene: -
J gene: TRBJ1-5
clone size: -

CDR3 protein: CASSEGGQPQHF
CDR3 DNA: TGTGCCAGCAGTGAAGGGGGTCAGCCCCAGCATTTT
V gene: TRBV6-1
D gene: -
J gene: TRBJ1-5
clone size: few

CDR3 protein: CASSPGRGETQYF
CDR3 DNA: TGTGCCAGCAGCCCGGGACGGGGGGAGACCCAGTACTTC
V gene: TRBV27
D gene: -
J gene: TRBJ2-5
clone size: -

CDR3 protein: CATSSHTSGANTGELFF
CDR3 DNA: TGTGCCACCAGCAGCCACACTAGCGGAGCTAACACCGGGGAGCTGTTTTTT
V gene: TRBV15
D gene: TRBD2
J gene: TRBJ2-2
clone size: -

CDR3 protein: CASSLMNTEAFF
CDR3 DNA: TGTGCCAGCAGTCTTATGAACACTGAAGCTTTCTTT
V gene: TRBV6-5
D gene: -
J gene: TRBJ1-1
clone size: -

CDR3 protein: CASSYDGEHNQPQHF
CDR3 DNA: TGTGCCAGCAGCTATGACGGCGAACACAATCAGCCCCAGCATTTT
V gene: TRBV7-9
D gene: -
J gene: TRBJ1-5
clone size: -

CDR3 protein: CASSVALAGVTDTQYF
CDR3 DNA: TGTGCCAGCAGCGTAGCCCTGGCGGGAGTGACAGATACGCAGTATTTT
V gene: TRBV9
D gene: TRBD2
J gene: TRBJ2-3
clone size: once

CDR3 protein: CASSQQFGRSNTEAFF
CDR3 DNA: TGTGCCAGCTCACAACAGTTTGGACGGTCGAACACTGAAGCTTTCTTT
V gene: TRBV18
D gene: -
J gene: TRBJ1-1
clone size: -

CDR3 protein: CASMRDGRETEAFF
CDR3 DNA: TGTGCCAGCATGCGGGACGGGAGGGAAACTGAAGCTTTCTTT
V gene: TRBV6-6
D gene: -
J gene: TRBJ1-1
clone size: few

CDR3 protein: CASSQDLGQGIPGAKNIQYF
CDR3 DNA: TGCGCCAGCAGCCAAGATCTGGGACAGGGAATCCCCGGGGCCAAAAACATTCAGTACTTC
V gene: TRBV4-3
D gene: TRBD1
J gene: TRBJ2-4
clone size: -

CDR3 protein: CASSLVEYNEQFF
CDR3 DNA: TGTGCCAGCAGCTTAGTAGAATACAATGAGCAGTTCTTC
V gene: TRBV7-6
D gene: -
J gene: TRBJ2-1
clone size: -

CDR3 protein: CASRERGPYEQYF
CDR3 DNA: TGTGCCAGCAGGGAGCGGGGGCCCTACGAGCAGTACTTC
V gene: TRBV6-5
D gene: TRBD2
J gene: TRBJ2-7
clone size: few

CDR3 protein: CASSLRGYNTEAFF
CDR3 DNA: TGTGCCAGCAGCTTGCGAGGGTACAACACTGAAGCTTTCTTT
V gene: TRBV5-4
D gene: -
J gene: TRBJ1-1
clone size: -

CDR3 protein: CASSLAGQGRSYF
CDR3 DNA: TGTGCCAGCAGCTTAGCGGGGCAGGGGAGAAGTTACTTC
V gene: TRBV7-2
D gene: -
J gene: TRBJ2-5
clone size: -

CDR3 protein: CASSPTQGGSVFEQFF
CDR3 DNA: TGTGCCAGCAGCCCAACACAAGGGGGGTCGGTTTTTGAGCAGTTCTTC
V gene: TRBV7-8
D gene: -
J gene: TRBJ2-1
clone size: -

CDR3 protein: CASSHGTGNQPQHF
CDR3 DNA: TGTGCCAGCAGCCACGGGACAGGCAATCAGCCCCAGCATTTT
V gene: TRBV7-2
D gene: TRBD1
J gene: TRBJ1-5
clone size: -